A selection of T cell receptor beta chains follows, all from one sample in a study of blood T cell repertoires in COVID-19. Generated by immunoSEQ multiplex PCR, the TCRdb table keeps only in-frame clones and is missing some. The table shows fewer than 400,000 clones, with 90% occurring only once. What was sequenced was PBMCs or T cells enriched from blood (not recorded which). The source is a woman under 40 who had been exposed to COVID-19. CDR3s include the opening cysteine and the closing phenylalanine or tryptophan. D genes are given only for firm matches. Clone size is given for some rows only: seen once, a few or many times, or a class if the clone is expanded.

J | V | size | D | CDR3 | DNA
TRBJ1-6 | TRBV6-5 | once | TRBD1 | CASSYSTQGSSPLHF | TGTGCCAGCAGTTACTCGACACAGGGGAGTTCACCCCTCCACTTT
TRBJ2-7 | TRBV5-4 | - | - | CASSLYRDEQYF | TGTGCCAGCAGCTTGTACAGGGACGAGCAGTACTTC
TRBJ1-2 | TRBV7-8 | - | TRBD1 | CASSSGQGAGYTF | TGTGCCAGCAGCTCGGGACAGGGTGCTGGCTACACCTTC
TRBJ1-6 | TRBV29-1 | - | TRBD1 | CSDTRDRRDSPLHF | TGCAGCGACACCCGGGACAGGAGGGATTCACCCCTCCACTTT
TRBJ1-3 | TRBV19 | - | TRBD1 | CASSIRTGSGNTIYF | TGTGCCAGTAGTATCCGGACAGGGTCAGGAAACACCATATATTTT
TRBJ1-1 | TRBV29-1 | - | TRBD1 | CSVDRGYTEAFF | TGCAGCGTCGACAGGGGTTACACTGAAGCTTTCTTT
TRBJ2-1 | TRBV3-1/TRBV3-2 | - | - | CASSSGTTSVWEQFF | TGTGCCAGCAGCTCCGGCACTACTTCTGTATGGGAGCAGTTCTTC
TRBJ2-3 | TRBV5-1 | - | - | CASSSWAGPGGDTQYF | TGCGCCAGCAGCTCGTGGGCGGGGCCTGGCGGAGATACGCAGTATTTT
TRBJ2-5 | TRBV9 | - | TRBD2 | CASSKGLAGGPGQETQYF | TGTGCCAGCAGCAAAGGACTAGCGGGGGGGCCAGGGCAAGAGACCCAGTACTTC
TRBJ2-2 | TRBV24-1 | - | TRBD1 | CATSGGTGANTGELFF | TGTGCCACCAGTGGGGGGACAGGGGCGAACACCGGGGAGCTGTTTTTT
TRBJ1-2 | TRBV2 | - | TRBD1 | CASSFSTGEWDGYTF | TGTGCCAGCAGTTTCTCGACAGGGGAGTGGGATGGCTACACCTTC
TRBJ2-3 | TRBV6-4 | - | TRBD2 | CARKTSGGSGKRTDTQYF | TGTGCCAGGAAGACTAGCGGGGGTTCCGGGAAGCGAACAGATACGCAGTATTTT
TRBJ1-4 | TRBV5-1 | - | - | CASSLASEEKLFF | TGCGCCAGCAGCTTGGCGAGCGAGGAAAAACTGTTTTTT
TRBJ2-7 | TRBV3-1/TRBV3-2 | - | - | CASSRFSGDYEQYF | TGTGCCAGCAGCCGATTTTCAGGGGACTACGAGCAGTACTTC
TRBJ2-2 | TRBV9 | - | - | CASSAWGDTGELFF | TGTGCCAGCAGCGCCTGGGGGGACACCGGGGAGCTGTTTTTT
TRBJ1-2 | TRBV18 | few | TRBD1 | CASSPPGQGGYGYTF | TGTGCCAGCTCACCACCGGGACAGGGGGGCTATGGCTACACCTTC
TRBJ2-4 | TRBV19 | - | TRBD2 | CASSTGLAGGRDIQYF | TGTGCCAGTAGTACCGGACTAGCGGGGGGAAGGGACATTCAGTACTTC
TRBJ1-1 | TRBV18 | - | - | CASSPGGSLTEAFF | TGTGCCAGCTCACCGGGGGGGTCCCTCACTGAAGCTTTCTTT
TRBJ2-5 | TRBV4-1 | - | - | CASSRVGAPQETQYF | TGCGCCAGCAGCCGTGTGGGAGCCCCTCAAGAGACCCAGTACTTC
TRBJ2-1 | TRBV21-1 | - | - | CASSKGLAGGSSYNEQFF | TGTGCCAGCAGCAAAGGTCTAGCGGGGGGCAGCTCCTACAATGAGCAGTTCTTC